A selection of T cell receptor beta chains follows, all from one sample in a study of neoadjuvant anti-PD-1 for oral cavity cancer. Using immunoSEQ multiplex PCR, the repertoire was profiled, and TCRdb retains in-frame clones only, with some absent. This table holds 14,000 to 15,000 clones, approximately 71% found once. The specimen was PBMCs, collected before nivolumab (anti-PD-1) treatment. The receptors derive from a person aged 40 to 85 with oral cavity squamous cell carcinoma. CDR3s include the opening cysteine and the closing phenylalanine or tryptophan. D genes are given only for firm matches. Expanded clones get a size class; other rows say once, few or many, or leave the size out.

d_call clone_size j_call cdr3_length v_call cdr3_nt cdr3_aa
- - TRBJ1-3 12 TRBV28 TGTGCCAGCAGCCTGGCTGGAAACACCATATATTTT CASSLAGNTIYF
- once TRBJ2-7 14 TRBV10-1 TGCGCCAGCAGTATTACAGGGCCAACATCTCAGCAGTACTTC CASSITGPTSQQYF
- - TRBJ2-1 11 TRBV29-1 TGCAGCGCCATTTTAGGGGATGAGCAGTTCTTC CSAILGDEQFF
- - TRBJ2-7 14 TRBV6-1 TGTGCCAGCAGTCTGAGGGGGGACGTCTACGAGCAGTACTTC CASSLRGDVYEQYF
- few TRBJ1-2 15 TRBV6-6 TGTGCCAGCAGTTGGTTTAGGAAAGCTAACTATGGCTACACCTTC CASSWFRKANYGYTF
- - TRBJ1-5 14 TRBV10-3 TGTGCCATCAGTGAAGAACGGTTAAATCAGCCCCAGCATTTT CAISEERLNQPQHF
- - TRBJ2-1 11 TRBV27 TGTGCCAGCAGTTTAGGCAATGAGCAGTTCTTC CASSLGNEQFF
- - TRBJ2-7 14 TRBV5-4 TGTGCCAGCAGATTGTTCGGTTTTTCCTACGAGCAGTACTTC CASRLFGFSYEQYF
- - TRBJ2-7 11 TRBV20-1 TGCAGTGCCACCGGTGGCTACGAGCAGTACTTC CSATGGYEQYF
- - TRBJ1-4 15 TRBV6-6 TGTGCCAGCAGTGCCCGGGACCTCTCGGAGGAAAAACTGTTTTTT CASSARDLSEEKLFF
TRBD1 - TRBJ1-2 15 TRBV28 TGTGCCAGCAGGGGACAGGGGGCGGGGGTGAATGGCTACACCTTC CASRGQGAGVNGYTF
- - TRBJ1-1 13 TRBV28 TGTGCCAGCAGTTATGGGCAAAAGACTGAAGCTTTCTTT CASSYGQKTEAFF
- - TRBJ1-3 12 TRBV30 TGTGCCTGGAGTGTAGGCGGAAACACCATATATTTT CAWSVGGNTIYF
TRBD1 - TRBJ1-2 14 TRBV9 TGTGCCAGCAGCCCAGGACAGGGGACCTATGGCTACACCTTC CASSPGQGTYGYTF
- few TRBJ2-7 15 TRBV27 TGTGCCAGCAGTCCCTTTAGCGGTCTTGGGGCCGAGCAGTACTTC CASSPFSGLGAEQYF
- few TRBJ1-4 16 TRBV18 TGTGCCAGCTCACCAAATCAGCCGGGGGAAGGCGAAAAACTGTTTTTT CASSPNQPGEGEKLFF
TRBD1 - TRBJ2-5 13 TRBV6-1 TGTGCCAGCCGGACAGGGTGGCAAGAGACCCAGTACTTC CASRTGWQETQYF
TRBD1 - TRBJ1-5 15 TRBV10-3 TGTGCCATCAGCTCCGGGACAGAGAGCAATCAGCCCCAGCATTTT CAISSGTESNQPQHF
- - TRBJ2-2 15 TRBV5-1 TGCGCCAGCAGCTACAGGGTCCCGAACACCGGGGAGCTGTTTTTT CASSYRVPNTGELFF
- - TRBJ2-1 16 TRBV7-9 TGTGCCAGCAGCTCGAGACCGGGCCAAATTACAGGAGAGCAGTTCTTC CASSSRPGQITGEQFF
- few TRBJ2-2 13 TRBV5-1 TGCGCCAGCAGCTCGGGTCACACCGGGGAGCTGTTTTTT CASSSGHTGELFF
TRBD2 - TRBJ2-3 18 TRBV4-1 TGCGCCAGCAGCCACCTGGGGGCTGGCGGGAGGCGCGCAGATACGCAGTATTTT CASSHLGAGGRRADTQYF
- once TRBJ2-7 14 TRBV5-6 TGTGCCAGCAGCTTGGGGGGCGGCTACTACGAGCAGTACTTC CASSLGGGYYEQYF
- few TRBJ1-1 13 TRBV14 TGTGCCAGCAGCCAAGGCATCAACACTGAAGCTTTCTTT CASSQGINTEAFF
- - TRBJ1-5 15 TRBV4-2 TGTGCCAGCAGCCAAGATGGGGCAGCTAATCAGCCCCAGCATTTT CASSQDGAANQPQHF
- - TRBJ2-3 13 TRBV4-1 TGCGCCAGCAGCCAGAAGGGGGCAGATACGCAGTATTTT CASSQKGADTQYF
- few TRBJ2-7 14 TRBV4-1 TGCGCCAGCAGCCAAGTAGGAGCTCCCTACGAGCAGTACTTC CASSQVGAPYEQYF
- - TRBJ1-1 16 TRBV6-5 TGTGCCAGCAGTTACCAAGGACAAAGGATGAACACTGAAGCTTTCTTT CASSYQGQRMNTEAFF
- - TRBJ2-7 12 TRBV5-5 TGTGCCAGCAGCGCGTGGGACTACGAGCAGTACTTC CASSAWDYEQYF
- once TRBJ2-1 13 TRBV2 TGTGCCAGCAAGGAACAGGGTAGGAATGAGCAGTTCTTC CASKEQGRNEQFF
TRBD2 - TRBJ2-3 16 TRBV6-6 TGTGCCAGCAGTGGGACTAGCGGGAGTTATGCAGATACGCAGTATTTT CASSGTSGSYADTQYF
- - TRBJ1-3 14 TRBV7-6 TGTGCCAGCAGCTCCCCCTCCTCTGGAAACACCATATATTTT CASSSPSSGNTIYF
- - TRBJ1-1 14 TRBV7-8 TGTGCCAGCAGCCTAGGGTTAGGTAACACTGAAGCTTTCTTT CASSLGLGNTEAFF
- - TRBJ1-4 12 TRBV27 TGTGCCAGCAGTTTTGGGGGGGGACAACTGTTTTTT CASSFGGGQLFF
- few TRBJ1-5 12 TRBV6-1 TGTGCCAGCAGTGAAAGGAGTCAGCCCCAGCATTTT CASSERSQPQHF
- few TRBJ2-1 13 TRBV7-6 TGTGCCAGCAGCTTAGGGGCCCACAATGAGCAGTTCTTC CASSLGAHNEQFF
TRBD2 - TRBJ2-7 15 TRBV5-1 TGCGCCAGCAGTCCCGGACTAGCGCACTCCTACGAGCAGTACTTC CASSPGLAHSYEQYF
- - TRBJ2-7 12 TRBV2 TGTGCCAGCAGTGTCCCTGGCTACGAGCAGTACTTC CASSVPGYEQYF
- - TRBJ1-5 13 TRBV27 TGTGCCATCGCTGACACATTCAATCAGCCCCAGCATTTT CAIADTFNQPQHF
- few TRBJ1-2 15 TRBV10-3 TGTGCCATCAGTGAGTGGGGGGCGGCGAACTATGGCTACACCTTC CAISEWGAANYGYTF
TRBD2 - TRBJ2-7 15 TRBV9 TGTGCCAGCAGCCCAGAGCTGCGGGGGGGAGCCGAGCAGTACTTC CASSPELRGGAEQYF
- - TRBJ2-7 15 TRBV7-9 TGTGCCAGCAGTCCTACACTCGGACAGTCCTACGAGCAGTACTTC CASSPTLGQSYEQYF
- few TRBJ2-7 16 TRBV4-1 TGCGCCAGCAGCCAAGAAGAAAGGCCTCCGACCTACGAGCAGTACTTC CASSQEERPPTYEQYF
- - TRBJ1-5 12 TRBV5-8 TGTGCCAGCAGCTTGTTGGATCAGCCCCAGCATTTT CASSLLDQPQHF
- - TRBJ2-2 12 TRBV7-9 TGTGCCAGCAGCCGGGTGGATGGGGAGCTGTTTTTT CASSRVDGELFF
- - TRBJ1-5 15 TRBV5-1 TGCGCCAGCAGCTTGGGGCAGGGAATGGGTCAGCCCCAGCATTTT CASSLGQGMGQPQHF